The next 28 T cell receptor beta chains were all read from a single sample in a study of early T cells in non-severe SARS-CoV-2 infection. TCRdb reanalysed the 5' RACE reads using MiXCR and keeps one entry per CDR3 protein. The table has some 55,000 distinct CDR3 sequences, about 12% seen once. Sequencing input: whole blood. Receptors originate from an adult who was a healthcare worker with PCR-confirmed SARS-CoV-2 infection or an uninfected control (not recorded which).

The CDR3 loop is CASSLAQGGNEQFF. CDR3 bases: TGCGCCAGCAGCTTGGCTCAGGGGGGCAATGAGCAGTTCTTC. V gene TRBV5-1 combines with J gene TRBJ2-1, with D perhaps matching TRBD1 (7 bases). The CDR3 is 14 amino acids. V lost 0 bases to trimming and J lost 6 bases, with 10 bases between them. Germline V gene data show CDR1 as SGHRS and CDR2 as YFSETQ.

In its sample, this clonotype was seen many times. The gene calls are TRBV12-3 or TRBV12-4 and TRBJ2-3; D unclear. The CDR3 length is 14 residues. Trimming removed 3 bases from V and 4 bases from J, with 11 bases in between. The CDR3 nucleotides are TGTGCCAGCAGTTTTACGCTCTGGGCAGATACGCAGTATTTT. Protein sequence: CASSFTLWADTQYF.

V gene TRBV7-3 combines with J gene TRBJ1-2; 7 positions agree with TRBD1. CDR1 SGHTA and CDR2 FQGTGA come from the germline V gene. This CDR3 spans 13 amino acids. The V segment lost 5 bases and the J segment 4 bases; nucleotides outside the gene matches: 4. The CDR3 DNA follows: TGTGCCAGCAGCCTTGACAGGGTCTATGGCTACACCTTC. It is translated as CASSLDRVYGYTF.

A few counts support this clonotype. The rearrangement links TRBV20-1 to TRBJ2-2; D perhaps matches TRBD1 (6 bases). Germline CDR1 and CDR2: DFQATT and SNEGSKA (reference sequence). CDR3 length: 15 amino acids. The V end lost 8 bases, the J end lost 0 bases, and 16 bases lay between the germline ends. The CDR3 DNA reads as TGCAGTCCACAAACCAGGGGTGCGAACACCGGGGAGCTGTTTTTT. This sequence encodes CSPQTRGANTGELFF.

As regards this clonotype: A much larger clonotype is one base distant, so this may be a read error. V gene TRBV7-2 combines with J gene TRBJ2-1; TRBD2 agrees at 15 bases. This CDR3 region has 16 residues. Germline V gene sequence: CDR1 SGHTA, CDR2 FQGNSA. This chain's CDR3 is CASSSGLAGGGNERFF. The CDR3 DNA sequence: TGTGCCAGCAGTTCGGGACTAGCGGGGGGCGGAAATGAGCGGTTCTTC.

This clonotype was found many times. The gene calls are TRBV10-3 and TRBJ1-5, with TRBD1 as a possible D gene (5 bases). This CDR3 spans 14 amino acids. Trimming pared 3 bases from V and 5 bases from J, leaving 11 bases between. The germline V gene has CDR1 ENHRY and CDR2 SYGVKD. The CDR3: CAISDRTFDQPQHF. Here the CDR3 DNA reads TGTGCCATCAGTGACAGGACATTCGATCAGCCCCAGCATTTT.

This clonotype was seen repeatedly, ten times or more. The genes are TRBV5-6 and TRBJ2-1; TRBD2 matches 11 bases. The CDR3 is made up of 15 amino acids. Trimming removed 4 bases from V and 4 bases from J; junction bases left unmatched: 4. Germline loops: CDR1 SGHDT, CDR2 YYEEEE. The CDR3 is CASSAGTSGYNEQFF. The CDR3 DNA sequence: TGTGCCAGCAGCGCCGGGACTAGCGGTTACAATGAGCAGTTCTTC.

This clonotype was picked up a small number of times. J is TRBJ1-6 and V is TRBV9; D may be TRBD1 (6 bases). The ends were cut back, 5 bases at V and 4 bases at J, with 16 bases in the middle. Germline V gene sequence: CDR1 SGDLS, CDR2 YYNGEE. This CDR3 has 16 residues. CDR3 loop: CASSPNPQGYNSPLHF. As DNA, the CDR3 is TGTGCCAGCAGTCCAAACCCGCAGGGGTATAATTCACCCCTCCACTTT.

The chain links TRBV9 to TRBJ2-2; 8 nucleotides match TRBD2. The V gene's germline CDR1 is SGDLS and CDR2 YYNGEE. CDR3 length equals 15 residues. The ends lost 4 bases at V and 6 bases at J; junction bases unmatched: 8. CDR3 sequence reads: CASSSTGGLAGELFF. The CDR3 coding sequence is TGTGCCAGCAGCTCCACGGGGGGGCTGGCCGGGGAGCTGTTTTTT.

This clonotype was observed a few times. The chain joins TRBV7-2 to TRBJ1-5; D might be TRBD1 (6 bases). Germline V lookup: CDR1 SGHTA, CDR2 FQGNSA. V was clipped by 6 bases and J by 5 bases, with 11 bases between them. CDR3 size: 13 residues. The CDR3 loop reads CASSPRQDQPQHF. CDR3 coding DNA: TGTGCCAGCAGTCCCCGACAGGATCAGCCCCAGCATTTT.

This clonotype came up many times. The chain has TRBV10-2 and TRBJ2-5; the D is unclear. Germline CDR1 and CDR2: WSHSY and SAAADI. This CDR3 contains 12 residues. The V gene lost 8 bases and the J gene lost 5 bases, with 12 bases spanning the gap. This chain's CDR3 is CASGQSMETQYF. The CDR3 DNA is TGCGCCAGCGGGCAGTCAATGGAGACCCAGTACTTC.

This chain links TRBV29-1 with TRBJ2-3; perhaps TRBD1 as D (6 bases). The CDR3 runs to 14 residues. V was clipped by 1 base and J by 6 bases, with 14 bases between them. CDR1 and CDR2 (germline): SQVTM, ANQGSEA. The DNA of the CDR3 is TGCAGCGTTGAAGCGAGTGGGGGCAAGGATACGCAGTATTTT. Its protein product is CSVEASGGKDTQYF.

This clonotype was observed at least ten times. The chain links TRBV12-3 or TRBV12-4 to TRBJ1-1; TRBD1 is a possible D gene (5 bases). The CDR3 spans 16 residues. V gave up 7 bases and J gave up 6 bases, with 24 bases separating them. The CDR3 DNA reads TGTGCCAGCACCCTGGGCAGGGCGGTCGGACTGGCTGAAGCTTTCTTT. Its translation: CASTLGRAVGLAEAFF.

The chain is built from TRBV19 and TRBJ2-1, with TRBD2 matching 13 bases. The CDR3 length is 18 residues. Germline trimming cut 5 bases from V and 0 bases from J; bases unmatched to any gene: 7. The V gene's germline CDR1 is LNHDA and CDR2 SQIVND (reference sequence). The CDR3 here is CASSSTSGRDSSYNEQFF. DNA for the CDR3: TGTGCCAGTAGTTCTACTAGCGGGAGGGACAGCTCCTACAATGAGCAGTTCTTC.

The chain joins TRBV27 to TRBJ2-5; D is perhaps TRBD1 (7 bases). Germline CDR1 reads MNHEY; CDR2 reads SMNVEV (reference sequence). CDR3 length equals 14 residues. V lost 3 bases, J lost 1 base, and 9 bases lay in between. In nucleotides, the CDR3 is TGTGCCAGCAGTTTTCAGGGGGGCCAAGAGACCCAGTACTTC. This codes for CASSFQGGQETQYF.

This clonotype was counted at least ten times. The rearrangement links TRBV7-3 to TRBJ1-1, with TRBD1 matching over 10 bases. The CDR3 runs 16 residues. Germline V CDR1 and CDR2: SGHTA, FQGTGA. The junction had 6 bases not matched to a gene; V was cut back by 5 bases and J by 0 bases. The CDR3 sequence is CASSRTGGKMNTEAFF. DNA of the CDR3: TGTGCCAGCAGCAGGACAGGGGGTAAAATGAACACTGAAGCTTTCTTT.

This clonotype was counted only a few times. The chain combines TRBV29-1 with TRBJ1-1; 7 positions match TRBD1. This CDR3 contains 16 residues. V lost 2 bases, J lost 0 bases, and 9 bases stayed unmatched. Germline CDR1 reads SQVTM; CDR2 reads ANQGSEA. The CDR3 reads CSVETRDRNVNTEAFF. The CDR3 nucleotides are TGCAGCGTTGAAACCCGGGACAGAAACGTGAACACTGAAGCTTTCTTT.

This clonotype was recorded many times. This sequence joins TRBV7-3 and TRBJ2-1; 7 nucleotides align to TRBD2. The V and J ends lost 2 bases and 6 bases, in that order; junction bases with no gene match: 7. The length of the CDR3 is 15 residues. Germline-derived CDR1 and CDR2 are SGHTA and FQGTGA. The CDR3 region has the DNA TGTGCCAGCAGCTTAGGGCGGGGGACGATCAATGAGCAGTTCTTC. It specifies CASSLGRGTINEQFF. Supplemented by reference TRBV7-3 and TRBJ2-1, the full variable domain reads GAGVSQTPSNKVTEKGKYVELRCDPISGHTALYWYRQSLGQGPEFLIYFQGTGAADDSGLPNDRFFAVRPEGSVSTLKIQRTERGDSAVYLCASSLGRGTINEQFFGPGTRLTVL.

This clonotype was counted many times. This rearrangement joins TRBV12-3 or TRBV12-4 to TRBJ1-1; D remains unclear. The V end lost 5 bases, the J end lost 4 bases, and 17 bases lay between the germline ends. This CDR3 contains 15 residues. DNA of the CDR3: TGTGCCAGCAGTCCTATGGTCCTGGGAGGCACTGAAGCTTTCTTT. Its translation: CASSPMVLGGTEAFF.

In nucleotides, the CDR3 is TGTGCCATCAGCCCTAGCGGGAGGTTCGGATTTAACAACAATGAGCAGTTCTTC. Translation gives CAISPSGRFGFNNNEQFF. V gene TRBV10-3 combines with J gene TRBJ2-1; 11 nucleotides align to TRBD2. Germline CDR1 ENHRY, CDR2 SYGVKD. There are 18 residues in the CDR3. V trimming: 6 bases; J trimming: 5 bases; junction bases outside the gene matches: 15.

This clonotype showed up many times. This chain links TRBV30 with TRBJ1-1; weak D call: TRBD1 (5 bases). The V end lost 4 bases, the J end lost 4 bases, and 13 bases lay between the germline ends. The germline V gene has CDR1 GTSNPN and CDR2 SVGIG (reference sequence). The CDR3 sequence is 13 residues long. The CDR3 protein is CAWTPGGSTEAFF. As DNA, the CDR3 is TGTGCCTGGACCCCGGGGGGAAGCACTGAAGCTTTCTTT.

This clonotype was seen a few times. The V call is TRBV6-1, the J call TRBJ2-7, with 7 nucleotides matching TRBD2. CDR1 MNHNS and CDR2 SASEGT come from the germline V gene. V was clipped by 7 bases and J by 3 bases; unmatched bases: 12. The CDR3 has 15 amino acids. CDR3 sequence: CASTSEAGTIYEQYF. As DNA, the CDR3 is TGTGCCAGCACCTCAGAAGCGGGAACCATCTACGAGCAGTACTTC.

This clonotype occurred many times. Sequence at one end of the junction differs from germline and may be a read error. The chain couples TRBV3-1 to TRBJ2-1, with 9 bases that match TRBD2. The V gene's germline CDR1 is LGHDT and CDR2 YNNKEL (reference sequence). The CDR3 runs 14 residues. The chain's CDR3 is CASSQSGGLVEQFF. The CDR3 DNA follows: TGTGCCAGCAGCCAGAGCGGGGGGCTTGTTGAGCAGTTTTTC.

This clonotype appeared a single time. The V call is TRBV29-1, the J call TRBJ1-2; no firm D call. The germline CDR1 and CDR2 sequences are SQVTM and ANQGSEA. This CDR3 contains 9 residues. The V end was cut by 4 bases, the J end by 5 bases, with 2 bases between. CDR3 DNA sequence: TGCAGCGTTGTGTATGGCTACACCTTC. This codes for CSVVYGYTF.

This clonotype was seen at least ten times. The rearrangement links TRBV11-2 to TRBJ2-3, with 11 bases that match TRBD2. The germline V gene encodes CDR1 SGHAT and CDR2 FQNNGV. V lost 6 bases to trimming and J lost 3 bases; unmatched junction nucleotides: 5. The CDR3 runs to 15 residues. The CDR3 loop is CASSAGTSGTDTQYF. DNA for the CDR3: TGTGCCAGCAGTGCGGGGACTAGCGGTACAGATACGCAGTATTTT.

This clonotype was picked up a small number of times. The rearrangement joins TRBV5-1 to TRBJ2-5; D call uncertain. V shed 1 base and J shed 4 bases, with 8 bases lying between them. The germline gives CDR1 SGHRS, CDR2 YFSETQ. This CDR3 region has 13 residues. The CDR3 DNA sequence: TGCGCCAGCAGCTTGAAAGTGGGAGAGACCCAGTACTTC. This codes for CASSLKVGETQYF.

This clonotype was found a few times. This chain uses TRBV9 with TRBJ2-3; 11 bases line up with TRBD2. CDR3 length equals 16 residues. With 0 bases clipped from V and 4 bases from J, the junction kept 4 bases outside the gene matches. The germline gives CDR1 SGDLS, CDR2 YYNGEE. The CDR3 DNA reads as TGTGCCAGCAGCGTAGCTACTAGCGGGAGCGCAGATACGCAGTATTTT. This gives the protein CASSVATSGSADTQYF. Filled out from reference TRBV9 and TRBJ2-3, the complete variable domain reads DSGVTQTPKHLITATGQRVTLRCSPRSGDLSVYWYQQSLDQGLQFLIQYYNGEERAKGNILERFSAQQFPDLHSELNLSSLELGDSALYFCASSVATSGSADTQYFGPGTRLTVL.

Only a few counts were recorded for this clonotype. This sequence joins TRBV11-2 and TRBJ2-7; D is unresolved. The CDR3 has 11 amino acids. Germline V CDR1 and CDR2: SGHAT, FQNNGV. Trimming shortened V by 6 bases and J by 2 bases, and 5 bases separated the two germline ends. The CDR3 loop is CASRGTYEQYF. The CDR3 DNA follows: TGTGCCAGCAGGGGGACCTACGAGCAGTACTTC.